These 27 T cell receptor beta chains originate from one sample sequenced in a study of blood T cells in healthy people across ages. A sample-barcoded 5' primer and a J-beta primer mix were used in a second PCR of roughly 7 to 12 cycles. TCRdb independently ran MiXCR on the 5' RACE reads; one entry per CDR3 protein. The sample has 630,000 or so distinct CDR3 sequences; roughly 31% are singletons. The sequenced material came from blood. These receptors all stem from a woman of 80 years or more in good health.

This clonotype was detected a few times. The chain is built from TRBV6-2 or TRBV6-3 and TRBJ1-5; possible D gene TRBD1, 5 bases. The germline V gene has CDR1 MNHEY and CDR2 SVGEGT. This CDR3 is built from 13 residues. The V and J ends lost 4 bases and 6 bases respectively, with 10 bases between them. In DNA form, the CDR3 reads TGTGCCAGCAGTTCGGGGGGGGTTCAGCCCCAGCATTTT. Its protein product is CASSSGGVQPQHF.

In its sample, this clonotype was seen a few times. The CDR3 coding sequence is TGTGCCAGCAGGGTTGGGCGTAACACTGAAGCTTTCTTT. Translation: CASRVGRNTEAFF. The chain carries TRBV2 and TRBJ1-1; D not certain. The germline V and J ends were trimmed by 6 bases and 2 bases, with 10 bases remaining between them. CDR3 length equals 13 residues. The germline V gene encodes CDR1 SNHLY and CDR2 FYNNEI.

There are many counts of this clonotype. Here the CDR3 reads CASSYGRSTDTQYF. DNA for the CDR3: TGTGCCAGCAGTTACGGACGGAGCACAGATACGCAGTATTTT. This chain joins TRBV27 and TRBJ2-3; D call uncertain. The CDR3 has 14 amino acids. From germline, CDR1 is MNHEY and CDR2 SMNVEV (reference sequence). V was cut by 4 bases and J by 0 bases, with 8 bases left in between.

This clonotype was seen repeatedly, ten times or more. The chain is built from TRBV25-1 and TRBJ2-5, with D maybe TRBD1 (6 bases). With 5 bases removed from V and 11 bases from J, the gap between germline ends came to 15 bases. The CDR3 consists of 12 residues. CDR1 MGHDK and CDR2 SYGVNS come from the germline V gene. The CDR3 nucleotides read TGTGCCAGCAGTTCAGGGGTCCCCGGGCAGTACTTC. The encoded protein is CASSSGVPGQYF. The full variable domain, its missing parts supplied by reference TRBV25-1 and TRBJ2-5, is EADIYQTPRYLVIGTGKKITLECSQTMGHDKMYWYQQDPGMELHLIHYSYGVNSTEKGDLSSESTVSRIRTEHFPLTLESARPSHTSQYLCASSSGVPGQYFGPGTRLLVL.

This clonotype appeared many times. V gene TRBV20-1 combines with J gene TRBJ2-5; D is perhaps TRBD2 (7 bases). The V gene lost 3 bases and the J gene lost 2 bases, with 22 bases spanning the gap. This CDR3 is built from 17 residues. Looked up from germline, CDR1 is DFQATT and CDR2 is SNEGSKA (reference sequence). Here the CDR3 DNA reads TGCAGTGCTAGTCTTGGGCGAGGGGGGGGGCTTCAAGAGACCCAGTACTTC. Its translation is CSASLGRGGGLQETQYF.

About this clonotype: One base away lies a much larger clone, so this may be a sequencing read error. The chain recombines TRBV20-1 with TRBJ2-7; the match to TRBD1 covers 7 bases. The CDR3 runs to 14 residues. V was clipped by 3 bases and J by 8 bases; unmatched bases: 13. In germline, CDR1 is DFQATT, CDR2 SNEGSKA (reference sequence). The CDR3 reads CSARPLAGTVKQYF. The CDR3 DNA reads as TGCAGTGCTAGGCCGCTCGCTGGGACAGTAAAGCAGTACTTC.

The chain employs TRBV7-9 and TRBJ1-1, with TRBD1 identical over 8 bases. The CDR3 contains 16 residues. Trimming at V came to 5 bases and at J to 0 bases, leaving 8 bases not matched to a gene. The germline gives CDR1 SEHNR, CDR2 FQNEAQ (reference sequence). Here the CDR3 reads CASSHYSRGLNTEAFF. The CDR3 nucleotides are TGTGCCAGCAGCCATTATTCCAGGGGGCTGAACACTGAAGCTTTCTTT.

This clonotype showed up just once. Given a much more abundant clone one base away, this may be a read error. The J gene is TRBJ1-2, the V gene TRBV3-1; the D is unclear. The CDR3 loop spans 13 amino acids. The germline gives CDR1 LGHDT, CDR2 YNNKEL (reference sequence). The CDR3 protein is CASSQRANYGCTF. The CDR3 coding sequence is TGTGCCAGCAGCCAAAGAGCCAACTATGGCTGCACCTTC.

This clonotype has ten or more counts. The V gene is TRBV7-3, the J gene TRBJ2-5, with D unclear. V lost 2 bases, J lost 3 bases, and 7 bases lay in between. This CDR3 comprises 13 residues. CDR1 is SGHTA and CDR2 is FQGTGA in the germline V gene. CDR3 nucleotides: TGTGCCAGCAGCTTATTTGCCAAAGAGACCCAGTACTTC. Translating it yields CASSLFAKETQYF.

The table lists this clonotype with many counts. CDR3 in amino acids: CASSGTSGYTDTQYF. The CDR3 DNA sequence: TGTGCCAGCAGCGGGACTAGCGGGTACACAGATACGCAGTATTTT. V is TRBV9 and J is TRBJ2-3; 11 bases map to TRBD2. CDR1 SGDLS and CDR2 YYNGEE come from the germline V gene. This CDR3 is 15 amino acids long. Trimming cost V 3 bases and J 2 bases; bases outside gene matches: 2.

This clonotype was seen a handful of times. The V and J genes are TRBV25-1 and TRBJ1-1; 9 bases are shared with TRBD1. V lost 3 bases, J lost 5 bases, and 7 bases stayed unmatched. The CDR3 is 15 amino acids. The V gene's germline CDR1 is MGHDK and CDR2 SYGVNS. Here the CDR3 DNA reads TGTGCCAGCAGTGAGGACAGGGGAGGGGGGACTGAAGCTTTCTTT. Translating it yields CASSEDRGGGTEAFF.

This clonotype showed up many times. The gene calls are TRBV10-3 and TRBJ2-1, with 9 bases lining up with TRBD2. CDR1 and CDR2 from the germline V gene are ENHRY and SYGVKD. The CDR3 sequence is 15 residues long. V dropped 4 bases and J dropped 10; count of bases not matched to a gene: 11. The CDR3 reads CAISGGGAGVGEQFF. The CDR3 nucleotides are TGTGCCATCAGTGGCGGGGGGGCCGGGGTAGGAGAGCAGTTCTTC.

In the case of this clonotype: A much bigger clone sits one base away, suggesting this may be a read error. As DNA, the CDR3 is TGTGCCAGCCAAAGGACGGCGGGAGAGCAGTACTTC. Translated: CASQRTAGEQYF. V and J are TRBV6-1 and TRBJ2-5, with 7 bases identical to TRBD2. CDR1 is MNHNS, CDR2 SASEGT, per germline. The trim removed 8 bases at V and 11 bases at J, leaving 11 bases unmatched. The CDR3 sequence is 12 residues long.

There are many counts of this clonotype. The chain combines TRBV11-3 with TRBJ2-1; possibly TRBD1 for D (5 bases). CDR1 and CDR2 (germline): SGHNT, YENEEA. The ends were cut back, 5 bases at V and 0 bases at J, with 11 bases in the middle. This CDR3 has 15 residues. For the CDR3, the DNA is TGTGCCAGCAGCGTTGACAGCAGCTCCTACAATGAGCAGTTCTTC. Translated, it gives CASSVDSSSYNEQFF.

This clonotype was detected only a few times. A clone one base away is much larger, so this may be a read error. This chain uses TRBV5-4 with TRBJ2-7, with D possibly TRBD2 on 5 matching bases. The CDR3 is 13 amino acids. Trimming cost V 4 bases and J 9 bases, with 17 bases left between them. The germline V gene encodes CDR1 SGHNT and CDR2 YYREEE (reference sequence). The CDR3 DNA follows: TGTGCCAGCAGCGTCACGGGGTTCAACGGGCAGTACTTC. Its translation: CASSVTGFNGQYF.

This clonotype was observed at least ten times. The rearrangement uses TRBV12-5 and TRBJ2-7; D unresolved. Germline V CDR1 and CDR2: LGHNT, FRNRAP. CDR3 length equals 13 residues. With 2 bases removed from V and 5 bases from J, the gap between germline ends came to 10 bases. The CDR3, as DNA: TGTGCTAGTGGTTTGAAAGGGTTCCACGAGCAGTACTTC. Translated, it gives CASGLKGFHEQYF.

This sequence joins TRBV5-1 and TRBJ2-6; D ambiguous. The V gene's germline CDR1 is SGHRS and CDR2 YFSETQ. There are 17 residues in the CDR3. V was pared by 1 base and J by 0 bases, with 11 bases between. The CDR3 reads CASSLIQLSSGANVLTF. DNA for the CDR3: TGCGCCAGCAGCTTGATACAGCTAAGCTCTGGGGCCAACGTCCTGACTTTC. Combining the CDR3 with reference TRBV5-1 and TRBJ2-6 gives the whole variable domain KAGVTQTPRYLIKTRGQQVTLSCSPISGHRSVSWYQQTPGQGLQFLFEYFSETQRNKGNFPGRFSGRQFSNSRSEMNVSTLELGDSALYLCASSLIQLSSGANVLTFGAGSRLTVL.

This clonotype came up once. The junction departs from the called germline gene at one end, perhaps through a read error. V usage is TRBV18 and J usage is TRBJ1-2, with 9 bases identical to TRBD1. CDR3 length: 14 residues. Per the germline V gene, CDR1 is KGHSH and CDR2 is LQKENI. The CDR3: CASSSSGTGFGYNF. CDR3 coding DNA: TGTGCCAGCTCATCCTCCGGGACAGGGTTTGGCTACAACTTC.

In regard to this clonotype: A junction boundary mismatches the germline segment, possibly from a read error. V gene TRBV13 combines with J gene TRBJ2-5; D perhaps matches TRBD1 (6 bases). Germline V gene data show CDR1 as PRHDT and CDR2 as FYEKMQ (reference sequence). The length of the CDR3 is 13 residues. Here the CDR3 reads CASSLAGEETRYF. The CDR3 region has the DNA TGTGCCAGCAGCTTAGCAGGGGAAGAGACCCGGTACTTC.

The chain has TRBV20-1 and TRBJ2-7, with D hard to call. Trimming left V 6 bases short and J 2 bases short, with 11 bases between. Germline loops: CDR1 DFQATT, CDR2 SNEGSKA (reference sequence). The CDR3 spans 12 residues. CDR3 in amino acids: CSAQDTAYEQYF. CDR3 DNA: TGCAGTGCCCAAGACACAGCCTACGAGCAGTACTTC.

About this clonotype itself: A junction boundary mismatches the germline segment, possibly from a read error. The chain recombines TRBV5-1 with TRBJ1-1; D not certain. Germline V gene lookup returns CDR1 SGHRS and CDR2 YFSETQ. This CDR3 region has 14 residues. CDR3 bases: TGCGCCAGCAGCTGGGCCGGGTATAGCGCTGAAACTTTCTTT. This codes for CASSWAGYSAETFF.

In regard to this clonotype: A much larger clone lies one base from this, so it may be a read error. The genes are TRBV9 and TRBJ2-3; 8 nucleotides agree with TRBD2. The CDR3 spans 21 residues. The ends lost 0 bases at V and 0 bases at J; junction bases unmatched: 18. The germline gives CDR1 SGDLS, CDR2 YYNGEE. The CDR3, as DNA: TGTGCCAGCAGCGTAGCTGGTAGCTTGAGCGGGGGCCCGATCAGCACAGATACGCAGTATTTT. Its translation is CASSVAGSLSGGPISTDTQYF.

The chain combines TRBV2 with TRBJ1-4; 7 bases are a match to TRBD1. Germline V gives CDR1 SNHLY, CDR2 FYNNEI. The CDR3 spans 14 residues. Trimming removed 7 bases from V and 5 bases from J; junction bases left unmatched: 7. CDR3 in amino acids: CASTRDSGNEKLFF. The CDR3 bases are TGTGCCAGCACTCGGGACAGTGGAAATGAAAAACTGTTTTTT.

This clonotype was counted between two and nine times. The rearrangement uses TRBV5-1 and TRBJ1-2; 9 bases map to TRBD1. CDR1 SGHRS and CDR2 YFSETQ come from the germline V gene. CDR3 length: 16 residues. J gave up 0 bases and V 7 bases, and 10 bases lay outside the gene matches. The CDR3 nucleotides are TGCGCCAGCGCCAAAGACAGGGGGATGGCTAACTATGGCTACACCTTC. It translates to CASAKDRGMANYGYTF.

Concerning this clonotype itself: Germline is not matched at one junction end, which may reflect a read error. CDR3 in amino acids: CTISESLATDTQYF. The CDR3, as DNA: TGTACCATCAGTGAGTCCCTAGCTACTGATACGCAGTATTTT. The chain is built from TRBV10-3 and TRBJ2-3; perhaps TRBD2 as D (5 bases). The CDR3 spans 14 residues. Per germline, CDR1 ENHRY and CDR2 SYGVKD.

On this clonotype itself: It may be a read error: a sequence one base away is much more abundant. The CDR3 DNA reads TGCGCCAGCAGCCGCAGCGGGGACCCCGTCCATGAGCAGTACTTC. Translation: CASSRSGDPVHEQYF. This chain links TRBV4-3 with TRBJ2-5; 7 bases fit TRBD2. V lost 4 bases, J lost 11 bases, and 16 bases stayed unmatched. The CDR3 loop spans 15 amino acids. Germline V gives CDR1 LGHNA, CDR2 YSLEER.

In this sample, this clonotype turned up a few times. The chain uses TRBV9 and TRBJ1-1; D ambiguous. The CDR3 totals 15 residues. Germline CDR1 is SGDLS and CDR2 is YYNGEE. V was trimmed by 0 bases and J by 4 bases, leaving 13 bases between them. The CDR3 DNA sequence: TGTGCCAGCAGCGTAGGGGTGGGGAAAGGCACTGAAGCTTTCTTT. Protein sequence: CASSVGVGKGTEAFF.